This TCR beta chain comes out of a study of blood T cell repertoires in COVID-19. On the study more broadly: Acute and convalescent COVID-19 samples came from the United States, Italy and Spain. Sample material is recorded as cDNA or gDNA derived from T cells, B-cell-depleted T cells, or PBMCs.

In this sample, this clone turned up once. In the study's own analysis: Amplification of reference gene primers provided the estimated nucleated cell counts. Clones were read by immunoSEQ multiplex PCR, and TCRdb kept only the in-frame ones, dropping some. That table is the source of V, J and clone size, and D and trimming were worked out from the DNA. The data show around 30,000 clones, around 77% seen once. Germline lookup yields CDR1 SGHAT and CDR2 FQNNGV. The trim removed 5 bases at V and 2 bases at J, leaving 7 bases unmatched. This CDR3 has 15 residues. The rearrangement joins TRBV11-2 to TRBJ2-3; 7 bases align to TRBD2. The source is an older woman with active or convalescent COVID-19. The sample comprised peripheral blood. CDR3 coding DNA: TGTGCCAGCAGCGCCAGGGACTACCTCACAGATACGCAGTATTTT. It specifies CASSARDYLTDTQYF.